This T cell receptor beta chain was sequenced during a study of blood T cells in healthy people across ages. A J-beta primer mix and a sample-barcoded 5' primer were used in a second PCR of about 7 to 12 cycles. TCRdb re-analysed the 5' RACE reads in MiXCR, keeping a single row per CDR3 protein. The sample lists approximately 580,000 distinct CDR3 sequences; 24% were seen once. They isolated at least 6.5 million PBMCs from each sample. Trimming pared 7 bases from V and 4 bases from J, leaving 20 bases between. The CDR3 is made up of 17 amino acids. The germline V gene has CDR1 MNHNS and CDR2 SASEGT. The same sample was also studied in work on T cells of mothers and their children. In that study: Each mother yielded more than 8.5 million TCR beta CDR3 reads. Each child yielded roughly 2.9 million reads. When mothers and children were related, their normalized repertoire overlap, which was always slightly higher, did not differ significantly from that of unrelated pairs.

The chain links TRBV6-1 to TRBJ2-6, with a tentative D call TRBD1 (5 bases). The sequence came from a boy between 5 and 17 years old in good health. The sequenced sample consisted of blood. CDR3 protein: CASIPPTGTPGANVLTF. In DNA form, the CDR3 reads TGTGCCAGCATCCCACCTACAGGAACCCCCGGGGCCAACGTCCTGACTTTC.